The source of this T cell receptor beta chain is a study of cytomegalovirus exposure and HLA in healthy donors. It was with 60 Vbeta and 13 Jbeta primers that the PCR ran. Original handling: In a later analysis, 80 million to 100 million unique TCR beta chains included roughly 11 million shared by two or more donors. TCRdb's table, derived via immunoSEQ multiplex PCR, lists solely in-frame clones and lacks some. The V and J calls and clone size were taken over from that table, and D and trimming were inferred from the DNA. This table has some 130,000 clones, around four fifths appearing once. A note on this clone: Its antigen is unidentified.

Study-level points and caveats: Relative to equally common others, HLA-associated TCR beta chains showed greater clonal expansion in a later analysis. It was approximately 150 TCR beta chains that were listed as cytomegalovirus-associated. About 87% or about 30% of the time was how often most TCR beta V segments were productive, according to an earlier analysis.

The V end was cut by 7 bases, the J end by 5 bases, with 10 bases between. Germline loops: CDR1 SGDLS, CDR2 YYNGEE. The CDR3 is 12 amino acids. The sequence was collected from a boy aged 5-17 years in good health and CMV-seronegative. V is TRBV9 and J is TRBJ2-4, with D tentatively TRBD1 (6 bases). The sequencing sample was made of PBMCs. The CDR3 reads CASARTENIQYF. In DNA form, the CDR3 reads TGTGCCAGCGCAAGGACAGAAAACATTCAGTACTTC.